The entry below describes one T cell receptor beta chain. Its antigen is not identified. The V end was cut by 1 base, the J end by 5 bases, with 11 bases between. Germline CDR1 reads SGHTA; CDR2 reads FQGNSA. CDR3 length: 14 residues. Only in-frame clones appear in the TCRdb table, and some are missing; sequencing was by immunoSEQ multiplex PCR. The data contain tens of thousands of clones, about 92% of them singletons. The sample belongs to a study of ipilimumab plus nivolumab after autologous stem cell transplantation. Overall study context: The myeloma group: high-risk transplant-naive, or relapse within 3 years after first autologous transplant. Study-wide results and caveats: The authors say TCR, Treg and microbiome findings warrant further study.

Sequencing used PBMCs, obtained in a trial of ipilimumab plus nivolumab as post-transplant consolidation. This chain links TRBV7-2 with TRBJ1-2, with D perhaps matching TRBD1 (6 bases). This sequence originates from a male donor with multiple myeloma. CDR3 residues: CASSLEGTIYGYTF. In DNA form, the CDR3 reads TGTGCCAGCAGCTTAGAGGGGACAATATATGGCTACACCTTC.